This passage covers 23 T cell receptor beta chains from one sample sequenced in a study of vaccination effects on CD4 cells after COVID-19. Some clones are missing from TCRdb's copy, which holds only in-frame ones; the method was immunoSEQ multiplex PCR. The sample holds around 66,000 clones, over 70% seen once. Following culture for approximately ten days, CD4+ T cells were isolated. Each person got two doses of an mRNA SARS-CoV-2 vaccine, BNT162b2 or mRNA-1273. These receptors have no known antigen. Material: CD4+ T cells from PBMCs cultured without peptide, obtained after COVID-19 vaccination. The receptor set was obtained from a human donor who received a COVID-19 vaccine.

This clone was seen a few times. The V gene is TRBV9, the J gene TRBJ2-2, with D hard to call. The CDR3 covers 15 residues. The germline V and J ends were trimmed by 3 bases and 4 bases, with 13 bases remaining between them. CDR1 is SGDLS and CDR2 is YYNGEE in the germline V gene. This CDR3 reads CASSEHLSGTGELFF. CDR3 coding DNA: TGTGCCAGCAGCGAGCATCTGTCGGGCACCGGGGAGCTGTTTTTT.

In DNA, the CDR3 is TGCGCCAGCAGCCATGGACAGGGCCCCCGAGGCACTGAAGCTTTCTTT. It encodes CASSHGQGPRGTEAFF. The rearrangement links TRBV4-1 to TRBJ1-1, with TRBD1 identical over 8 bases. J gave up 4 bases and V 3 bases, and 10 bases lay outside the gene matches. This CDR3 region has 16 residues. The V gene's germline CDR1 is MGHRA and CDR2 YSYEKL.

The rearrangement links TRBV7-3 to TRBJ2-5; 11 bases line up with TRBD2. After removal of 4 bases from V and 4 bases from J, the junction contained 2 bases not matched to a gene. The CDR3 has 14 amino acids. CDR1 SGHTA and CDR2 FQGTGA come from the germline V gene. CDR3 amino acids: CASSSGLAVETQYF. The CDR3 bases are TGTGCCAGCAGCTCGGGACTAGCGGTAGAGACCCAGTACTTC.

The rearrangement links TRBV6-5 to TRBJ2-6; D uncertain. The CDR3 sequence is 15 residues long. Deletions cut 7 bases from V and 2 bases from J, with 12 bases between. Germline lookup yields CDR1 MNHEY and CDR2 SVGAGI. CDR3 sequence: CASTNGGPGANVLTF. The CDR3 nucleotides are TGTGCCAGCACCAATGGTGGGCCTGGGGCCAACGTCCTGACTTTC.

The chain employs TRBV29-1 and TRBJ2-3; 7 bases line up with TRBD1. The germline gives CDR1 SQVTM, CDR2 ANQGSEA. V gave up 7 bases and J gave up 0 bases; unmatched junction bases: 4. The CDR3 totals 13 residues. The CDR3 sequence is CSADRVSTDTQYF. Here the CDR3 DNA reads TGCAGCGCCGACAGGGTGAGCACAGATACGCAGTATTTT.

The chain combines TRBV3-1 (or the pseudogene TRBV3-2) with TRBJ2-3; D not certain. The V gene's germline CDR1 is LGHDT and CDR2 YNNKEL (reference sequence). The V end was cut by 3 bases, the J end by 0 bases, with 10 bases between. This CDR3 spans 15 amino acids. The CDR3 protein is CASSQSLISTDTQYF. In DNA, the CDR3 is TGTGCCAGCAGCCAGAGCCTTATTAGCACAGATACGCAGTATTTT.

The chain uses TRBV29-1 and TRBJ1-2; TRBD1 matches 8 bases. The V segment lost 3 bases and the J segment 8 bases; nucleotides outside the gene matches: 8. The germline V gene encodes CDR1 SQVTM and CDR2 ANQGSEA. This CDR3 has 13 residues. In DNA form, the CDR3 reads TGCAGCGTTGATGTACAGGGGGTGTGGGGCTACACCTTC. Translated: CSVDVQGVWGYTF.

This rearrangement joins TRBV7-2 to TRBJ2-2, with D unresolved. V dropped 2 bases and J dropped 1 base, with 2 bases sitting between them. There are 13 residues in the CDR3. Per germline, CDR1 SGHTA and CDR2 FQGNSA. Here the CDR3 reads CASSLLNTGELFF. In DNA, the CDR3 is TGTGCCAGCAGCTTATTGAACACCGGGGAGCTGTTTTTT.

The chain links TRBV2 to TRBJ2-5; unclear D gene. The CDR3 spans 12 residues. The germline V gene has CDR1 SNHLY and CDR2 FYNNEI. Trimming stripped 6 bases from V and 3 bases from J, with 8 bases between. The CDR3 nucleotides are TGTGCCAGCAGCAGGTGGGAAGAGACCCAGTACTTC. Its protein is CASSRWEETQYF.

The V gene is TRBV14, the J gene TRBJ1-4; TRBD1 is a possible D gene (6 bases). Germline CDR1 SGHDN, CDR2 FVKESK. The CDR3 sequence is 16 residues long. V lost 0 bases and J lost 6, with 14 bases in between. In DNA, the CDR3 is TGTGCCAGCAGCCAAGAACGGGGGGCTTGGGATGAAAAACTGTTTTTT. This encodes CASSQERGAWDEKLFF.

This clone has a handful of counts. The rearrangement links TRBV2 to TRBJ1-1; D is unclear. The CDR3 length is 14 residues. V lost 3 bases and J lost 12, with 20 bases in between. CDR1 is SNHLY, CDR2 FYNNEI, per germline. The CDR3 spells CASSDNPGPVLSFF. The CDR3 bases are TGTGCCAGCAGTGATAACCCAGGACCGGTGTTATCTTTCTTT.

The chain links TRBV2 to TRBJ1-1, with unresolved D. Germline CDR1 SNHLY, CDR2 FYNNEI. The CDR3 totals 14 residues. V was pared by 7 bases and J by 0 bases, with 12 bases between. DNA of the CDR3: TGTGCCAGCAACTGGAGGGCCTTGAACACTGAAGCTTTCTTT. It codes for CASNWRALNTEAFF.

The chain has TRBV7-9 and TRBJ1-5; D uncertain. CDR1 is SEHNR and CDR2 is FQNEAQ in the germline V gene (reference sequence). Trimming removed 4 bases at V and 1 base at J, with 8 bases between. CDR3 size: 14 residues. The CDR3 is CASSYSDSNQPQHF. The CDR3 DNA is TGTGCCAGCAGCTACTCCGACAGCAATCAGCCCCAGCATTTT.

The J gene is TRBJ2-2, the V gene TRBV5-1, with TRBD1 identical over 9 bases. The ends lost 0 bases at V and 6 bases at J; junction bases unmatched: 9. CDR3 size: 17 residues. Germline CDR1 reads SGHRS; CDR2 reads YFSETQ. CDR3 in amino acids: CASSLETGGALAGELFF. The CDR3 region has the DNA TGCGCCAGCAGCTTGGAAACAGGGGGCGCATTGGCCGGGGAGCTGTTTTTT.

The CDR3 DNA reads as TGTGCCAGCAGCGCTGATTTAGCGGGGGGGCGCAGAAACATTCAGTACTTC. This gives the protein CASSADLAGGRRNIQYF. The V and J genes are TRBV7-2 and TRBJ2-4, with 11 positions matching TRBD2. Germline loops: CDR1 SGHTA, CDR2 FQGNSA. CDR3 length equals 17 residues. The junction had 12 bases not matched to a gene; V was cut back by 5 bases and J by 6 bases.

This chain uses TRBV5-5 with TRBJ2-7; TRBD1 matches 7 bases. Germline CDR1 reads SGHKS; CDR2 reads YYEKEE (reference sequence). The V and J ends lost 0 bases and 4 bases, in that order; junction bases with no gene match: 7. The CDR3 spans 15 residues. CDR3 in amino acids: CASSLASGGYYEQYV. In DNA, the CDR3 is TGTGCCAGCAGCTTGGCCTCAGGGGGTTATTACGAGCAGTACGTC.

This clone was seen only a few times. The J gene is TRBJ2-7, the V gene TRBV10-2, with 8 bases matching TRBD2. Trimming took 6 bases from V and 6 from J; bases not matched to a gene: 16. Germline values: CDR1 WSHSY, CDR2 SAAADI. The CDR3 loop spans 16 amino acids. This CDR3 is CASRGLNGTRESEQYV. CDR3 DNA: TGCGCCAGCAGGGGGTTGAACGGGACTAGAGAATCCGAGCAGTACGTC.

This sequence joins TRBV19 and TRBJ1-6; the D is unclear. The length of the CDR3 is 15 residues. V was cut by 1 base and J by 7 bases, with 11 bases left in between. Germline assignment: CDR1 LNHDA and CDR2 SQIVND (reference sequence). The CDR3 nucleotides read TGTGCCAGTAGTATAGTTGGCGGACTAAATTCACCCCTCCACTTT. Its translation: CASSIVGGLNSPLHF. The entire variable domain, with the rest obtained from reference TRBV19 and TRBJ1-6, is as follows: DGGITQSPKYLFRKEGQNVTLSCEQNLNHDAMYWYRQDPGQGLRLIYYSQIVNDFQKGDIAEGYSVSREKKESFPLTVTSAQKNPTAFYLCASSIVGGLNSPLHFGNGTRLTVT.

This chain links TRBV5-1 with TRBJ2-2; unclear D gene. CDR1 is SGHRS, CDR2 YFSETQ, per germline. This CDR3 is built from 16 residues. The germline V and J ends were trimmed by 2 bases and 6 bases, with 17 bases remaining between them. In DNA form, the CDR3 reads TGCGCCAGCAGCTTACGGGTTTCAGATAGGGCCGGGGAGCTGTTTTTT. Protein product: CASSLRVSDRAGELFF.

The genes are TRBV5-1 and TRBJ2-1, with D perhaps matching TRBD2 (5 bases). Germline CDR1 and CDR2: SGHRS and YFSETQ. This CDR3 has 15 amino acids. V gave up 0 bases and J gave up 2 bases, with 9 bases separating them. CDR3 amino acids: CASSLEPGTYNEQFF. The CDR3 nucleotides read TGCGCCAGCAGCTTGGAACCGGGGACCTACAATGAGCAGTTCTTC.

The rearrangement joins TRBV10-2 to TRBJ1-2; the D gene is possibly TRBD1 (5 bases). The CDR3 is made up of 11 amino acids. Per germline, CDR1 WSHSY and CDR2 SAAADI. V shed 10 bases and J shed 4 bases, with 10 bases lying between them. Written as DNA, the CDR3 is TGCGCCACCTCAACAGGCTATGGCTACACCTTC. Residues: CATSTGYGYTF.

J is TRBJ2-1 and V is TRBV7-3, with 7 bases fitting TRBD1. The ends lost 6 bases at V and 3 bases at J; junction bases unmatched: 8. Germline-derived CDR1 and CDR2 are SGHTA and FQGTGA. The CDR3 covers 15 residues. The CDR3 bases are TGTGCCAGCAGTCGACAGGGACAGCTCTACAATGAGCAGTTCTTC. Protein product: CASSRQGQLYNEQFF.

This clone has just a few counts. The genes are TRBV2 and TRBJ2-1; D not resolved. V lost 4 bases and J 0 bases, leaving 7 bases between the germline ends. This CDR3 has 14 residues. CDR1 is SNHLY and CDR2 is FYNNEI in the germline V gene. CDR3 region: CASSVRISYNEQFF. The CDR3 DNA sequence: TGTGCCAGCAGTGTGCGGATCTCCTACAATGAGCAGTTCTTC.